These 2 T cell receptor beta chains share one sample of origin, sequenced in a study of T cell responses to AZD1222 COVID-19 vaccine. The table came from immunoSEQ multiplex PCR; TCRdb's copy has only in-frame clones and leaves some out. The sample lists more than 120,000 clones, approximately 86% occurring once. Material: peripheral blood, obtained 28 days after the second dose of the MenACWY control vaccine. The receptor set was obtained from an adult who received the MenACWY meningococcal vaccine as a control.

In this sample, this clone turned up once. This chain connects TRBV5-8 to TRBJ1-5; 8 bases map to TRBD1. The CDR3 covers 15 residues. Germline V CDR1 and CDR2: SGHTS, YDEGEE. Unmatched junction bases numbered 6, after V lost 0 bases and J lost 7 bases. The DNA of the CDR3 is TGTGCCAGCAGCTTGGTAACAGGGGGACACCAGCCCCAGCATTTT. It yields the protein CASSLVTGGHQPQHF.

This chain uses TRBV2 with TRBJ2-7, with D perhaps TRBD1 (6 bases). Germline-derived CDR1 and CDR2 are SNHLY and FYNNEI. CDR3 length: 14 residues. V dropped 8 bases and J dropped 3 bases, with 17 bases sitting between them. Here the CDR3 reads CASGRGTSVYEQYF. In nucleotides, the CDR3 is TGTGCCAGCGGCCGAGGGACATCCGTCTACGAGCAGTACTTC. Full variable domain (remainder filled in from reference TRBV2 and TRBJ2-7): EPEVTQTPSHQVTQMGQEVILRCVPISNHLYFYWYRQILGQKVEFLVSFYNNEISEKSEIFDDQFSVERPDGSNFTLKIRSTKLEDSAMYFCASGRGTSVYEQYFGPGTRLTVT.